These 27 T cell receptor beta chains were all obtained from the same sample, sequenced in a study of cytomegalovirus exposure and HLA in healthy donors. TCRdb's table, derived via immunoSEQ multiplex PCR, lists solely in-frame clones and lacks some. The table shows some 83,000 clones, with 85% to 95% occurring only once. The sample consisted of PBMCs. The receptors originated from a woman under 30 in good health and CMV-seronegative.

This chain connects TRBV19 to TRBJ1-5, with 9 nucleotides matching TRBD1. This CDR3 region has 17 residues. Germline V lookup: CDR1 LNHDA, CDR2 SQIVND (reference sequence). Trimming at V came to 3 bases and at J to 6 bases, leaving 12 bases not matched to a gene. CDR3 nucleotide sequence: TGTGCCAGTAGTATGGGACAGGGAGGGGATCGGATTCAGCCCCAGCATTTT. Translated, it gives CASSMGQGGDRIQPQHF. The full variable domain, completed using reference TRBV19 and TRBJ1-5, is DGGITQSPKYLFRKEGQNVTLSCEQNLNHDAMYWYRQDPGQGLRLIYYSQIVNDFQKGDIAEGYSVSREKKESFPLTVTSAQKNPTAFYLCASSMGQGGDRIQPQHFGDGTRLSIL.

The V gene is TRBV7-9, the J gene TRBJ2-5; TRBD2 aligns across 11 bases. Germline lookup yields CDR1 SEHNR and CDR2 FQNEAQ (reference sequence). The CDR3 has 16 amino acids. V lost 1 base to trimming and J lost 5 bases; unmatched junction nucleotides: 6. The CDR3: CASSLERASGRETQYF. The DNA for the CDR3 is TGTGCCAGCAGCTTAGAGCGCGCTAGCGGGAGGGAGACCCAGTACTTC.

This clone was counted once. The chain joins TRBV6-1 to TRBJ1-5, with D perhaps TRBD1 (6 bases). Germline CDR1 reads MNHNS; CDR2 reads SASEGT. Trimming shortened V by 10 bases and J by 2 bases, and 15 bases separated the two germline ends. This CDR3 is 14 amino acids long. CDR3 bases: TGTGCCATTGAACAGGGCCAGGGCAATCAGCCCCAGCATTTT. It yields the protein CAIEQGQGNQPQHF.

The count of this clone is one. The chain has TRBV29-1 and TRBJ2-7; possible D gene TRBD1, 6 bases. The CDR3 is 14 residues long. The germline gives CDR1 SQVTM, CDR2 ANQGSEA. V lost 3 bases to trimming and J lost 2 bases, with 14 bases between them. CDR3 nucleotide sequence: TGCAGCGTTGAGAGGCCAGGGGCAACCTACGAGCAGTACTTC. This translates into CSVERPGATYEQYF.

The chain combines TRBV7-6 with TRBJ2-1; a possible D gene is TRBD2 (7 bases). Trimming pared 4 bases from V and 6 bases from J, leaving 10 bases between. CDR3 length: 13 amino acids. Germline lookup yields CDR1 SGHVS and CDR2 FNYEAQ. The CDR3 loop is CASSWGGLNEQFF. The CDR3 DNA follows: TGTGCCAGCAGCTGGGGGGGGCTCAATGAGCAGTTCTTC.

The chain recombines TRBV30 with TRBJ1-1; no definite D call. Trimming left V 3 bases short and J 1 base short, with 6 bases between. This CDR3 has 12 amino acids. Looked up from germline, CDR1 is GTSNPN and CDR2 is SVGIG (reference sequence). In DNA form, the CDR3 reads TGTGCCTGGAGCTCAGGGAACACTGAAGCTTTCTTT. It codes for CAWSSGNTEAFF.

The J gene is TRBJ2-2, the V gene TRBV19, with D possibly TRBD1 on 5 matching bases. V was trimmed by 4 bases and J by 6 bases, leaving 6 bases between them. This CDR3 spans 12 amino acids. CDR1 and CDR2 (germline): LNHDA, SQIVND (reference sequence). CDR3 loop: CASSKGSGELFF. CDR3 DNA: TGTGCCAGTAGTAAGGGGTCCGGGGAGCTGTTTTTT.

The chain recombines TRBV7-2 with TRBJ1-2; D unresolved. Germline V gene lookup returns CDR1 SGHTA and CDR2 FQGNSA. This CDR3 spans 14 amino acids. V was shortened by 1 base and J by 4 bases, with 10 bases between the two germline ends. CDR3 amino acids: CASSLDGPGYGYTF. CDR3 DNA: TGTGCCAGCAGCTTAGATGGGCCCGGCTATGGCTACACCTTC.

The chain couples TRBV5-6 to TRBJ2-1, with 8 bases identical to TRBD2. The V and J ends lost 5 bases and 7 bases, in that order; junction bases with no gene match: 8. The length of the CDR3 is 14 residues. Germline-derived CDR1 and CDR2 are SGHDT and YYEEEE. CDR3 coding DNA: TGTGCCAGCAGTTCGGGGGGGCTCTCGAATGAGCAGTTCTTC. Protein product: CASSSGGLSNEQFF.

The J gene is TRBJ1-5, the V gene TRBV7-9, with unresolved D. V lost 2 bases to trimming and J lost 7 bases, with 9 bases between them. In germline, CDR1 is SEHNR, CDR2 FQNEAQ (reference sequence). This CDR3 is built from 13 residues. CDR3 in DNA: TGTGCCAGCAGCTTATACTCGGGGCAGCCCCAGCATTTT. This translates into CASSLYSGQPQHF.

The chain is built from TRBV27 and TRBJ2-3, with 8 bases fitting TRBD2. The V gene's germline CDR1 is MNHEY and CDR2 SMNVEV (reference sequence). V was clipped by 8 bases and J by 3 bases; unmatched bases: 10. The CDR3 is 15 amino acids. CDR3 protein: CASARGLAPTDTQYF. The CDR3 DNA is TGTGCCAGCGCTCGAGGACTAGCTCCAACAGATACGCAGTATTTT.

The chain joins TRBV27 to TRBJ2-4; perhaps TRBD1 as D (5 bases). CDR3 length: 16 amino acids. V gave up 5 bases and J gave up 2 bases, with 16 bases separating them. Germline V gives CDR1 MNHEY, CDR2 SMNVEV (reference sequence). The chain's CDR3 is CASSLQGSMTKNIQYF. CDR3 bases: TGTGCCAGCAGTCTCCAGGGTTCTATGACCAAAAACATTCAGTACTTC.

The chain is built from TRBV5-1 and TRBJ2-3; D is perhaps TRBD2 (7 bases). Germline V gene sequence: CDR1 SGHRS, CDR2 YFSETQ. Trimming shortened V by 3 bases and J by 5 bases, and 16 bases separated the two germline ends. This CDR3 has 15 amino acids. As DNA, the CDR3 is TGCGCCAGCAGCTACCTGGGGGGGCAGGGAGATACGCAGTATTTT. It yields the protein CASSYLGGQGDTQYF.

The rearrangement uses TRBV4-3 and TRBJ1-1; possibly TRBD1 for D (6 bases). The CDR3 consists of 18 residues. The V end was cut by 1 base, the J end by 3 bases, with 21 bases between. In germline, CDR1 is LGHNA, CDR2 YSLEER. CDR3 in amino acids: CASSQVFRGHFGDTEAFF. CDR3 coding DNA: TGCGCCAGCAGCCAAGTTTTCAGGGGCCACTTCGGGGACACTGAAGCTTTCTTT.

The chain links TRBV12-5 to TRBJ2-7, with TRBD1 as a possible D gene (6 bases). V lost 6 bases to trimming and J lost 0 bases, with 12 bases between them. CDR1 and CDR2 (germline): LGHNT, FRNRAP. This CDR3 spans 14 amino acids. For the CDR3, the DNA is TGTGCTAGTGGGGGGACACCGAGCTCCTACGAGCAGTACTTC. Translation: CASGGTPSSYEQYF.

This chain connects TRBV9 to TRBJ1-5, with 8 nucleotides matching TRBD1. J was trimmed by 3 bases and V by 4 bases; bases with no gene match: 9. The CDR3 runs to 16 residues. The germline V gene has CDR1 SGDLS and CDR2 YYNGEE. This CDR3 reads CASSRTGSLDNQPQHF. CDR3 in DNA: TGTGCCAGCAGCAGGACAGGGAGCTTGGACAATCAGCCCCAGCATTTT. The variable domain in full, completed from reference TRBV9 and TRBJ1-5, reads DSGVTQTPKHLITATGQRVTLRCSPRSGDLSVYWYQQSLDQGLQFLIQYYNGEERAKGNILERFSAQQFPDLHSELNLSSLELGDSALYFCASSRTGSLDNQPQHFGDGTRLSIL.

This chain joins TRBV7-9 and TRBJ2-1; 7 bases align to TRBD2. Germline trimming cut 5 bases from V and 1 base from J; bases unmatched to any gene: 8. CDR3 length: 16 amino acids. Germline CDR1 and CDR2: SEHNR and FQNEAQ (reference sequence). The CDR3 loop reads CASSPPGLGSYNEQFF. The CDR3 nucleotides are TGTGCCAGCAGCCCCCCAGGACTAGGATCCTACAATGAGCAGTTCTTC.

The chain uses TRBV5-1 and TRBJ2-5; D is possibly TRBD2 (6 bases). V was cut by 5 bases and J by 2 bases, with 16 bases left in between. The CDR3 contains 15 residues. Per germline, CDR1 SGHRS and CDR2 YFSETQ. This chain's CDR3 is CASRATGEAQETQYF. Written as DNA, the CDR3 is TGCGCCAGCAGAGCTACGGGAGAGGCACAAGAGACCCAGTACTTC.

V is TRBV4-2 and J is TRBJ2-7; D is perhaps TRBD1 (5 bases). The CDR3 extends over 15 amino acids. V shed 1 base and J shed 0 bases, with 10 bases lying between them. Germline V gene data show CDR1 as LGHNA and CDR2 as YNFKEQ. CDR3 sequence: CASSQVPGISYEQYF. The CDR3 DNA is TGTGCCAGCAGCCAAGTACCAGGGATCTCCTACGAGCAGTACTTC.

This sequence joins TRBV13 and TRBJ2-1; the D gene is possibly TRBD2 (5 bases). Trimming took off 4 bases at V and 3 bases at J, with 10 bases between the two ends. The CDR3 is made up of 14 amino acids. The germline V gene has CDR1 PRHDT and CDR2 FYEKMQ (reference sequence). This CDR3 is CASSSDGVYNEQFF. The CDR3 bases are TGTGCCAGCAGCTCAGACGGGGTCTACAATGAGCAGTTCTTC.

The V and J genes are TRBV7-2 and TRBJ1-1, with a weak D call TRBD1 (5 bases). The V end lost 1 base, the J end lost 4 bases, and 10 bases lay between the germline ends. CDR3 size: 14 residues. Germline assignment: CDR1 SGHTA and CDR2 FQGNSA. CDR3 protein: CASSLVPGGTEAFF. CDR3 in DNA: TGTGCCAGCAGCTTAGTACCGGGGGGCACTGAAGCTTTCTTT.

The V call is TRBV27, the J call TRBJ1-1, with 11 bases aligning to TRBD1. In germline, CDR1 is MNHEY, CDR2 SMNVEV (reference sequence). This CDR3 comprises 14 residues. V shed 6 bases and J 6 bases; nucleotides not matched to a gene: 6. CDR3 sequence (DNA): TGTGCCAGCAGACCGGACAGGGGGCCGGCTGAAGCTTTCTTT. Amino acids: CASRPDRGPAEAFF.

This chain links TRBV11-2 with TRBJ2-1; D is undetermined. The CDR3 has 11 residues. Per the germline V gene, CDR1 is SGHAT and CDR2 is FQNNGV. Trimming left V 2 bases short and J 9 bases short, with 5 bases between. For the CDR3, the DNA is TGTGCCAGCAGCTTATGGGCTGAGCAGTTCTTC. Amino acid sequence: CASSLWAEQFF. The variable domain in full, completed from reference TRBV11-2 and TRBJ2-1, reads EAGVAQSPRYKIIEKRQSVAFWCNPISGHATLYWYQQILGQGPKLLIQFQNNGVVDDSQLPKDRFSAERLKGVDSTLKIQPAKLEDSAVYLCASSLWAEQFFGPGTRLTVL.

As to this clone: One end of the junction does not line up with germline, which may come from a read error. This chain connects TRBV6-5 to TRBJ2-2; D gene unclear. The CDR3 is 14 amino acids. The germline CDR1 and CDR2 sequences are MNHEY and SVGAGI. CDR3 sequence (DNA): TGCATGGCTAGTTTTAGTTTGCGGTCCGGGGAGCTGTTTTTT. Translation: CMASFSLRSGELFF.

The chain links TRBV6-6 to TRBJ2-4; TRBD1 matches 8 bases. V dropped 5 bases and J dropped 9; count of bases not matched to a gene: 9. CDR3 length: 14 amino acids. Germline-derived CDR1 and CDR2 are MNHNY and SVGAGI (reference sequence). The chain's CDR3 is CASSPTGQGGIQYF. Here the CDR3 DNA reads TGTGCCAGCAGTCCTACAGGACAGGGTGGCATTCAGTACTTC.

The chain uses TRBV5-1 and TRBJ2-5; tentative D call: TRBD1 (5 bases). CDR3 length: 13 residues. V lost 0 bases, J lost 4 bases, and 7 bases lay in between. Germline lookup yields CDR1 SGHRS and CDR2 YFSETQ. The CDR3 DNA reads TGCGCCAGCAGCTTGGGCCAGGGAGAGACCCAGTACTTC. Its translation is CASSLGQGETQYF.

In DNA, the CDR3 is TGCGCCAGCAGCTTGGTATTAGCGGGAGCCAATGAGCAGTTCTTC. The encoded protein is CASSLVLAGANEQFF. The chain carries TRBV5-1 and TRBJ2-1; TRBD2 matches at 9 bases. Germline V gene data show CDR1 as SGHRS and CDR2 as YFSETQ. The J segment lost 6 bases and the V segment lost 0 bases, leaving 4 bases of the junction unmatched. The CDR3 has 15 residues.